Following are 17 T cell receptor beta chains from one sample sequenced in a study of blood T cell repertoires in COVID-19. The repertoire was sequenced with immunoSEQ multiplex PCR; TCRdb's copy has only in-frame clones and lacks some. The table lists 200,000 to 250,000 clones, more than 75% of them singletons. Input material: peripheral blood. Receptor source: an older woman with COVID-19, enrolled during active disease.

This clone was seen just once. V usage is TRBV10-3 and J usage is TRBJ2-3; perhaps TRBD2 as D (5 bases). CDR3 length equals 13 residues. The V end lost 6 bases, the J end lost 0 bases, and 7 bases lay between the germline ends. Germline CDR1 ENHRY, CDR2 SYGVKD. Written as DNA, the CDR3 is TGTGCCATCAGGGGAGCGAGCACAGATACGCAGTATTTT. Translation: CAIRGASTDTQYF.

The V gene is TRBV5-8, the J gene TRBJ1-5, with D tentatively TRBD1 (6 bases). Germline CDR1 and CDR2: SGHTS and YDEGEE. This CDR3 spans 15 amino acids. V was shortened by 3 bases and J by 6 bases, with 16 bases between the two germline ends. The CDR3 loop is CASSSGRGVGQPQHF. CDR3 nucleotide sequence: TGTGCCAGCAGCTCCGGGAGGGGGGTTGGTCAGCCCCAGCATTTT.

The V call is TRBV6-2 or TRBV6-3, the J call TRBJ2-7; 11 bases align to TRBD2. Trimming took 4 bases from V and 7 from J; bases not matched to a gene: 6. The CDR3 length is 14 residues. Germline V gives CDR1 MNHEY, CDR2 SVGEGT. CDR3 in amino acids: CASSLAGGPGEQYF. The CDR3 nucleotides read TGTGCCAGCAGTTTAGCGGGAGGGCCGGGGGAGCAGTACTTC.

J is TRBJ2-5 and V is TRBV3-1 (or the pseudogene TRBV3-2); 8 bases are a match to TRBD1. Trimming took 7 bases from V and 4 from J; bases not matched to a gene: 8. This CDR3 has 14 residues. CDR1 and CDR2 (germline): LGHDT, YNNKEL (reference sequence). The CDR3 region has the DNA TGTGCCAGCACCTTCGGGACAGGAGCAGAGACCCAGTACTTC. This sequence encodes CASTFGTGAETQYF.

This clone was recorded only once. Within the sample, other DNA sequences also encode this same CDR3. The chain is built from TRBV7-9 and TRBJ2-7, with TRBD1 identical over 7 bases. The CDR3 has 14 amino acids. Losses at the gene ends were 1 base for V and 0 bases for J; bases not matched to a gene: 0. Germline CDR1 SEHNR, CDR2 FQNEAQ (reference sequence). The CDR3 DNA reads TGTGCCAGCAGCTTAGGGACAGGCTCCTACGAGCAGTACTTC. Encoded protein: CASSLGTGSYEQYF.

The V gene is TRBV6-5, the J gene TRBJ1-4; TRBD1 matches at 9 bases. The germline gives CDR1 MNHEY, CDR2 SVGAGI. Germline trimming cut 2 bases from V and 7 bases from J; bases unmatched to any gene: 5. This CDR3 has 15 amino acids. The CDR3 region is CASSYGNRGREKLFF. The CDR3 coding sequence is TGTGCCAGCAGTTACGGGAACAGGGGGCGTGAAAAACTGTTTTTT.

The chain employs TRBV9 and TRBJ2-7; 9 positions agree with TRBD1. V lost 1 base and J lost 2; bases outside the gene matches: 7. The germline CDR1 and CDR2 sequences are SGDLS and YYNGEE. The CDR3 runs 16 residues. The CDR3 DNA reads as TGTGCCAGCAGCGTAAATTCGGACAGGGGACCCTACGAGCAGTACTTC. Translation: CASSVNSDRGPYEQYF.

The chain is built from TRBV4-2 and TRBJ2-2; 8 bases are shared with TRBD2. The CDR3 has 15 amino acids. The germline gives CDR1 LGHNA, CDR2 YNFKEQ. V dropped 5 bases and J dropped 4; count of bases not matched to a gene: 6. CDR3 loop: CASSIQAGVTGELFF. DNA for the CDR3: TGTGCCAGCAGCATTCAAGCGGGAGTCACCGGGGAGCTGTTTTTT.

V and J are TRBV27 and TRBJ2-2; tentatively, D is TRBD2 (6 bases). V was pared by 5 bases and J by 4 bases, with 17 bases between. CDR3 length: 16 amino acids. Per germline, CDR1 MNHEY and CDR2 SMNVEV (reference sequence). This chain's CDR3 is CASSRQTPRGTGELFF. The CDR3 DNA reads TGTGCCAGCAGTAGACAGACCCCGCGGGGCACCGGGGAGCTGTTTTTT.

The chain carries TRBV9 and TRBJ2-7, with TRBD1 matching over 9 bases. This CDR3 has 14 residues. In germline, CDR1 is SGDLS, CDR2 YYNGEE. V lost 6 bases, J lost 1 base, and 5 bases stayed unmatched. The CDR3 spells CASNPGTGSYEQYF. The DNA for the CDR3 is TGTGCCAGCAATCCCGGGACAGGGTCCTACGAGCAGTACTTC.

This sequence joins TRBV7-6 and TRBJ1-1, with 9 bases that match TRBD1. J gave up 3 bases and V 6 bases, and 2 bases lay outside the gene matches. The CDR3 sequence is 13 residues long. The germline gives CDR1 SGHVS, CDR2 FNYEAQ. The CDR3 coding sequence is TGTGCCAGCAGTGACAGGGGGTACACTGAAGCTTTCTTT. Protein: CASSDRGYTEAFF.

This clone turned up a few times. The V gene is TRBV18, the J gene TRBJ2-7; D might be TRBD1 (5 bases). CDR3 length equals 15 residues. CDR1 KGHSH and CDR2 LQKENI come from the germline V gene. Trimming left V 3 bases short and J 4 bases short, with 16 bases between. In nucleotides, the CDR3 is TGTGCCAGCTCACCGACAGTGGGCTCGGATTACGAGCAGTACTTC. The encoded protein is CASSPTVGSDYEQYF.

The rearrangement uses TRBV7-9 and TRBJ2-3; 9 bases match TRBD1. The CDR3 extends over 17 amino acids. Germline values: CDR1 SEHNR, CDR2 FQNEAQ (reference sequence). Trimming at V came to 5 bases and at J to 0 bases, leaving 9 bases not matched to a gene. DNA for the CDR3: TGTGCCAGCAGCCGCGGACAGGGGAGGCCTAGCACAGATACGCAGTATTTT. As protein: CASSRGQGRPSTDTQYF.

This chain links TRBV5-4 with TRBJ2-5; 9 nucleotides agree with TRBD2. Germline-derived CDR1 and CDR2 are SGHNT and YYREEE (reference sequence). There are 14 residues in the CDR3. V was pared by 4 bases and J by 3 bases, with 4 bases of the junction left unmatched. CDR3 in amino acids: CASSRTSDEETQYF. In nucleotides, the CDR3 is TGTGCCAGCAGCCGGACTAGCGACGAAGAGACCCAGTACTTC.

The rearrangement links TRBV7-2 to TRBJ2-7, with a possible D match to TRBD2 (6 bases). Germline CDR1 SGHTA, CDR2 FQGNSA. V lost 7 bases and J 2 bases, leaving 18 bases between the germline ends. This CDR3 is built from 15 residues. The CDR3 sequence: CASTFGGVSTYEQYF. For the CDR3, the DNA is TGTGCCAGCACCTTTGGAGGGGTCTCGACCTACGAGCAGTACTTC.

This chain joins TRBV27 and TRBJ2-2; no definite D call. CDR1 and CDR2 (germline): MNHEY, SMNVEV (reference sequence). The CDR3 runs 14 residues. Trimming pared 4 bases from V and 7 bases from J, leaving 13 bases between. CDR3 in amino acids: CASSSTIARGELFF. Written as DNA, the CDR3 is TGTGCCAGCAGTTCTACTATAGCCCGCGGGGAGCTGTTTTTT.

CDR3 region: CARYRGRRYNSPLHF. DNA of the CDR3: TGTGCCAGGTACAGGGGGCGCCGGTATAATTCACCCCTCCACTTT. The rearrangement uses TRBV6-4 and TRBJ1-6, with TRBD1 matching over 9 bases. The junction had 7 bases not matched to a gene; V was cut back by 9 bases and J by 4 bases. CDR3 size: 15 residues. Per germline, CDR1 MRHNA and CDR2 SNTAGT.